The 15 T cell receptor beta chains listed next were all sequenced from one sample in a study of blood T cells in healthy people across ages. Alongside a J-beta primer mix, a sample-barcoded 5' primer served in a second PCR lasting about 6 to 11 cycles. A single record per CDR3 protein comes from TCRdb applying MiXCR to the 5' RACE reads. This sample has roughly 1,300,000 distinct CDR3 sequences, with around 59% found just once. Sequenced sample: blood. The receptors here all came from a man aged 18 to 30 in good health.

The chain combines TRBV6-1 with TRBJ2-1, with D perhaps matching TRBD2 (5 bases). Germline V gives CDR1 MNHNS, CDR2 SASEGT. V dropped 11 bases and J dropped 10 bases, with 24 bases sitting between them. CDR3 length: 14 residues. CDR3: CAFRASGGSHEQFF. The CDR3 nucleotides are TGTGCCTTCCGGGCGTCGGGCGGGTCCCACGAGCAGTTCTTC.

The chain carries TRBV11-2 and TRBJ1-1; D is uncertain. Deletions cut 2 bases from V and 11 bases from J, with 18 bases between. Germline V CDR1 and CDR2: SGHAT, FQNNGV. There are 14 residues in the CDR3. The CDR3 spells CASSLLRPGREAFF. CDR3 coding DNA: TGTGCCAGCAGCTTATTAAGGCCGGGGAGGGAGGCTTTCTTT.

This clonotype turned up a few times. V and J are TRBV6-2 or TRBV6-3 and TRBJ2-1; 9 bases align to TRBD1. The CDR3 is 13 amino acids. Per the germline V gene, CDR1 is MNHEY and CDR2 is SVGEGT. With 8 bases clipped from V and 6 bases from J, the junction kept 5 bases outside the gene matches. CDR3: CASGQGFSNEQFF. The CDR3 coding sequence is TGTGCCAGCGGACAGGGGTTTTCCAATGAGCAGTTCTTC.

The sample holds one count of this clonotype. This chain links TRBV12-3 or TRBV12-4 with TRBJ2-1; no reliable D call. The CDR3 totals 12 residues. V was pared by 6 bases and J by 8 bases, with 11 bases between. The chain's CDR3 is CASRPGVDEQFF. Here the CDR3 DNA reads TGTGCCAGCAGGCCCGGCGTCGATGAGCAGTTCTTC.

This clonotype appeared a few times. In nucleotides, the CDR3 is TGTGCCAGCAGCTTGGTAGACAGGGGGGAAGAGACCCAGTACTTC. This codes for CASSLVDRGEETQYF. This chain joins TRBV4-2 and TRBJ2-7, with 9 nucleotides matching TRBD1. The J call is uncertain, as TRBJ2-5 better fits the DNA end. Germline CDR1 and CDR2: LGHNA and YNFKEQ. The CDR3 sequence is 15 residues long.

This clonotype was counted a few times. The chain employs TRBV7-6 and TRBJ2-5; 7 nucleotides line up with TRBD2. The J call may be mistaken, given a closer DNA end match to TRBJ2-7. The length of the CDR3 is 15 residues. Per the germline V gene, CDR1 is SGHVS and CDR2 is FNYEAQ. The CDR3 nucleotides are TGTGCCAGCAGCTTAGGCCCCGGACTAGTTTCCGAGCAGTACTTC. This codes for CASSLGPGLVSEQYF.

This clonotype was observed a handful of times. The gene calls are TRBV15 and TRBJ2-2; D gene uncertain. CDR3 length equals 11 residues. Trimming pared 11 bases from V and 6 bases from J, leaving 10 bases between. CDR1 and CDR2 (germline): LNHNV, YYDKDF (reference sequence). This CDR3 is CAPQCAGELFF. The CDR3 region has the DNA TGTGCCCCTCAGTGCGCCGGGGAGCTGTTTTTT.

The sample holds a few counts of this clonotype. The chain employs TRBV5-6 and TRBJ1-2; D not certain. This CDR3 spans 11 amino acids. V lost 1 base and J lost 8, with 6 bases in between. Germline loops: CDR1 SGHDT, CDR2 YYEEEE. CDR3: CASSLREGYTF. The CDR3, as DNA: TGTGCCAGCAGCTTGAGAGAGGGCTACACCTTC.

The chain uses TRBV6-2 or TRBV6-3 and TRBJ2-7; no firm D call. Trimming took 2 bases from V and 3 from J, leaving 5 bases between them. The germline gives CDR1 MNHEY, CDR2 SVGEGT. This CDR3 is built from 12 residues. CDR3 sequence (DNA): TGTGCCAGCAGTTACCCCTTCTACGAGCAGTACTTC. It translates to CASSYPFYEQYF.

The chain recombines TRBV20-1 with TRBJ1-4; possible D gene TRBD1, 6 bases. The V and J ends lost 3 bases and 4 bases respectively, with 12 bases between them. This CDR3 is 14 amino acids long. Germline CDR1 reads DFQATT; CDR2 reads SNEGSKA (reference sequence). CDR3: CSASTYRVNEKLFF. The CDR3 region has the DNA TGCAGTGCTAGCACGTACAGGGTTAATGAAAAACTGTTTTTT.

The rearrangement joins TRBV5-1 to TRBJ2-4; the D gene is possibly TRBD2 (6 bases). The J call may be faulty, since TRBJ2-7 better matches the DNA end. Per the germline V gene, CDR1 is SGHRS and CDR2 is YFSETQ. The CDR3 consists of 13 residues. This CDR3 reads CASAGSNYYEQYF. In DNA form, the CDR3 reads TGCGCCAGCGCGGGGTCTAACTACTACGAGCAGTACTTC.

This clonotype was counted between two and nine times. V gene TRBV15 combines with J gene TRBJ2-4; tentatively, D is TRBD1 (6 bases). Germline assignment: CDR1 LNHNV and CDR2 YYDKDF (reference sequence). V lost 3 bases and J 7 bases, leaving 13 bases between the germline ends. The CDR3 length is 14 residues. For the CDR3, the DNA is TGTGCCACCAGCAGCCCTAAGGGGGTCAACATTCAGTACTTC. It translates to CATSSPKGVNIQYF.

J is TRBJ2-5 and V is TRBV6-6; 9 bases line up with TRBD2. The CDR3 is made up of 16 amino acids. Germline CDR1 reads MNHNY; CDR2 reads SVGAGI (reference sequence). V lost 4 bases, J lost 1 base, and 7 bases stayed unmatched. The CDR3 DNA reads TGTGCCAGCAGTTTGCGGGCTAGCGGGGCCCAAGAGACCCAGTACTTC. Amino acids: CASSLRASGAQETQYF.

V usage is TRBV11-2 and J usage is TRBJ2-5; 15 bases match TRBD2. Germline CDR1 SGHAT, CDR2 FQNNGV. V shed 0 bases, J shed 0 bases, and the junction held 2 bases outside the gene matches. This CDR3 spans 18 amino acids. CDR3 nucleotides: TGTGCCAGCAGCTTAGATGGACTAGCGGGAGGGTACCAAGAGACCCAGTACTTC. This sequence encodes CASSLDGLAGGYQETQYF. The variable domain in full, completed from reference TRBV11-2 and TRBJ2-5, reads EAGVAQSPRYKIIEKRQSVAFWCNPISGHATLYWYQQILGQGPKLLIQFQNNGVVDDSQLPKDRFSAERLKGVDSTLKIQPAKLEDSAVYLCASSLDGLAGGYQETQYFGPGTRLLVL.

This clonotype was observed a handful of times. The chain links TRBV21-1 to TRBJ2-7. TRBV21-1 is deemed a pseudogene. This CDR3 comprises 13 residues. The CDR3 nucleotides are TGTGCCAGGGCTCACAGAAACTCCTACGAGCAGTACTTC. Its translation is CARAHRNSYEQYF.